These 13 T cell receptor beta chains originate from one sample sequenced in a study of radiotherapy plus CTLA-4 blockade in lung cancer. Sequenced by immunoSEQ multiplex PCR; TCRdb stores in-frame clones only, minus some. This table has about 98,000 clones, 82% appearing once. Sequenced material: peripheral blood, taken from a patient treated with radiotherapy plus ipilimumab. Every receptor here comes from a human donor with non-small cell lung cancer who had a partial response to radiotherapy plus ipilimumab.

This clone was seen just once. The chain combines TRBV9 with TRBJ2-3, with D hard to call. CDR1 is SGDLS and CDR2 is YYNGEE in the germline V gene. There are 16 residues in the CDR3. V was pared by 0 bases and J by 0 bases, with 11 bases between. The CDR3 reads CASSVGGSLSTDTQYF. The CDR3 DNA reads TGTGCCAGCAGCGTAGGAGGTAGCCTAAGCACAGATACGCAGTATTTT.

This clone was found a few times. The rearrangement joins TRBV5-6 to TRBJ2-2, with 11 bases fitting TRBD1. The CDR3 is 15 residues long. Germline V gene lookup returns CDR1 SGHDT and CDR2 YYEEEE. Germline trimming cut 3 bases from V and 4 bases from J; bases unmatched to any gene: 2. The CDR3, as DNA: TGTGCCAGCAGCTGGACAGGGGGCACCACCGGGGAGCTGTTTTTT. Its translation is CASSWTGGTTGELFF.

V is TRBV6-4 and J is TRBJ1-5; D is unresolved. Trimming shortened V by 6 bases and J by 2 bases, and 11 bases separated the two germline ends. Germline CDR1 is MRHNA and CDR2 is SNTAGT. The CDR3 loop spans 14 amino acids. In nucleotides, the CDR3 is TGTGCCAGCAGCCACGATAGCGGCAATCAGCCCCAGCATTTT. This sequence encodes CASSHDSGNQPQHF.

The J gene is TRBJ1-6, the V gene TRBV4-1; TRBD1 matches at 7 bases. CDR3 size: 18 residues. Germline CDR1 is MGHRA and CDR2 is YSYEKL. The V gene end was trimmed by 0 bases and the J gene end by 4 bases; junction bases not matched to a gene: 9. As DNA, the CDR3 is TGCGCCAGCAGCCAAGATCAGGGAAAGGGACAGTATAATTCACCCCTCCACTTT. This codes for CASSQDQGKGQYNSPLHF.

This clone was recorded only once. DNA for the CDR3: TGTGCCAGCACCCTCGGGGGGGGAGGCAATCAGCCCCAGCATTTT. Its translation: CASTLGGGGNQPQHF. The rearrangement joins TRBV2 to TRBJ1-5; TRBD1 is a possible D gene (5 bases). Germline CDR1 is SNHLY and CDR2 is FYNNEI. Trimming removed 7 bases at V and 2 bases at J, with 15 bases between. The CDR3 loop spans 15 amino acids.

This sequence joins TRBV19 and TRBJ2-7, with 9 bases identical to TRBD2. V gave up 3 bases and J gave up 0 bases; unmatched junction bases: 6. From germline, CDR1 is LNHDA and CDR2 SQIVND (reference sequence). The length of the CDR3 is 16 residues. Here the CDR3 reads CASSIDGSGSSYEQYF. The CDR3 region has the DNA TGTGCCAGTAGTATCGACGGTAGCGGGAGCTCCTACGAGCAGTACTTC.

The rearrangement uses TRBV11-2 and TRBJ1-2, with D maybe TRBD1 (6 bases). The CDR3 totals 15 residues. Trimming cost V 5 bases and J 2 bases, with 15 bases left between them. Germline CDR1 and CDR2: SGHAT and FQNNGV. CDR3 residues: CASSLEGGPNYGYTF. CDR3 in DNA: TGTGCCAGCAGCCTCGAGGGGGGGCCGAACTATGGCTACACCTTC.

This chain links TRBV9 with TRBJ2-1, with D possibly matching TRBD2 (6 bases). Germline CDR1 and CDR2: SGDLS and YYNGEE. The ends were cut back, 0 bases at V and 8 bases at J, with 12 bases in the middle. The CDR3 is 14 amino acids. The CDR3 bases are TGTGCCAGCAGCGTAGGACTTAGCGGCGATGAGCAGTTCTTC. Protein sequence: CASSVGLSGDEQFF.

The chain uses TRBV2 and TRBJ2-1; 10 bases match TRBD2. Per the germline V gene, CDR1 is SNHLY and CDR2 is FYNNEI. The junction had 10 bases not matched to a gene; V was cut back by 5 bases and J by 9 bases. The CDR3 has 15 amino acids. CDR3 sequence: CASSILAGRQSEQFF. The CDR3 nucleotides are TGTGCCAGCAGTATACTAGCGGGACGGCAAAGTGAGCAGTTCTTC.

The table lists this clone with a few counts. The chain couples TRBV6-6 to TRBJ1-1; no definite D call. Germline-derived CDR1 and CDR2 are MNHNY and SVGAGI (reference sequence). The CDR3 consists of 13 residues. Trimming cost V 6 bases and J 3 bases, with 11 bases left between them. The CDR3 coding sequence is TGTGCCAGCAGCCAATATCGAGACACTGAAGCTTTCTTT. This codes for CASSQYRDTEAFF.

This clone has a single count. DNA of the CDR3: TGTGCCAGCAGCGCGACAGGGGGCAATCAGCCCCAGCATTTT. It translates to CASSATGGNQPQHF. The chain employs TRBV9 and TRBJ1-5; 8 bases are a match to TRBD1. Germline trimming cut 3 bases from V and 2 bases from J; bases unmatched to any gene: 1. The germline gives CDR1 SGDLS, CDR2 YYNGEE. The CDR3 consists of 14 residues.

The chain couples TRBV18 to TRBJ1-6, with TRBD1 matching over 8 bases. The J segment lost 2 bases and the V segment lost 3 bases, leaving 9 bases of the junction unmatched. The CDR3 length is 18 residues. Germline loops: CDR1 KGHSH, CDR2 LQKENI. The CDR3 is CASSPKMDRVPYNSPLHF. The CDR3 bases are TGTGCCAGCTCACCGAAGATGGACAGGGTGCCCTATAATTCACCCCTCCACTTT.

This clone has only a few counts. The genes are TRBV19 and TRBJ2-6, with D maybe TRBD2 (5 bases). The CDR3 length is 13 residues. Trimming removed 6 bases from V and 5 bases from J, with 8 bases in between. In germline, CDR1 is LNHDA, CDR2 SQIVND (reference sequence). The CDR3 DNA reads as TGTGCCAGTAGGGACTTAAGGGCCAACGTCCTGACTTTC. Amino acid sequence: CASRDLRANVLTF.